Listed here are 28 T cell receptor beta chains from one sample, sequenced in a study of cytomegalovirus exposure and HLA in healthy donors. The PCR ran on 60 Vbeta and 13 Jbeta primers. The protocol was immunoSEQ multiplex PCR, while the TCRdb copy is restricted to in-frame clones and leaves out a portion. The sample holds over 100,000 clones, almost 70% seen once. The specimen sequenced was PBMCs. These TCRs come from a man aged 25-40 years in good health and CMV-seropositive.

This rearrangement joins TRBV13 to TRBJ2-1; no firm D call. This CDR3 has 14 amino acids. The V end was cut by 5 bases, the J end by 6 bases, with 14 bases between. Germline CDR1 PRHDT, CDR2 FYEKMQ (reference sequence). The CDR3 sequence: CASSPIDTINEQFF. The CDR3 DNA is TGTGCCAGCAGCCCGATAGACACGATCAATGAGCAGTTCTTC.

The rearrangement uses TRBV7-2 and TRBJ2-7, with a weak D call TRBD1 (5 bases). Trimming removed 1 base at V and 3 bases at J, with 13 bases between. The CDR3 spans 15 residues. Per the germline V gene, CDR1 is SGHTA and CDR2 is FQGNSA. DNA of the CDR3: TGTGCCAGCAGCTTAGGAGCAGGGATTTTCTACGAGCAGTACTTC. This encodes CASSLGAGIFYEQYF.

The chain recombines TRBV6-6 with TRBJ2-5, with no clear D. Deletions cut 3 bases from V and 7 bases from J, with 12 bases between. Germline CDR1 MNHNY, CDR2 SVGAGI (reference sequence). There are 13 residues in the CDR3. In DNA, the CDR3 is TGTGCCAGCAGTTATGACTGGCGTGGGACCCAGTACTTC. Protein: CASSYDWRGTQYF.

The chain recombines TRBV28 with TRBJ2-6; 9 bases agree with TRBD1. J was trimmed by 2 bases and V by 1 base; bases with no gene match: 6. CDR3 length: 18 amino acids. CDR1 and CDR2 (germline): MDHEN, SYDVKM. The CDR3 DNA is TGTGCCAGCAGTTTATCCGGGACAGGGATTGCTGGGGCCAACGTCCTGACTTTC. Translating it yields CASSLSGTGIAGANVLTF.

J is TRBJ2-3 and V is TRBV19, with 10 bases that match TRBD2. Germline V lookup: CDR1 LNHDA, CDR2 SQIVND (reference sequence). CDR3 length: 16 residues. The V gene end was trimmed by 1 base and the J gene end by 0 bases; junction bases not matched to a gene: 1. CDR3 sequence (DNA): TGTGCCAGTAGTATAGTAGCGGGGGGTAGCACAGATACGCAGTATTTT. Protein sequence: CASSIVAGGSTDTQYF.

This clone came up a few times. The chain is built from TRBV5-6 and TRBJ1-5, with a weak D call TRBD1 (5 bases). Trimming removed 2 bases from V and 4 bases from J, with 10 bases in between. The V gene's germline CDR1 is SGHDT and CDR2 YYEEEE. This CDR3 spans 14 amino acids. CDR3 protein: CASSFQGRNQPQHF. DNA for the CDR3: TGTGCCAGCAGCTTTCAGGGAAGGAATCAGCCCCAGCATTTT. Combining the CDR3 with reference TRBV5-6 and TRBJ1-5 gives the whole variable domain DAGVTQSPTHLIKTRGQQVTLRCSPKSGHDTVSWYQQALGQGPQFIFQYYEEEERQRGNFPDRFSGHQFPNYSSELNVNALLLGDSALYLCASSFQGRNQPQHFGDGTRLSIL.

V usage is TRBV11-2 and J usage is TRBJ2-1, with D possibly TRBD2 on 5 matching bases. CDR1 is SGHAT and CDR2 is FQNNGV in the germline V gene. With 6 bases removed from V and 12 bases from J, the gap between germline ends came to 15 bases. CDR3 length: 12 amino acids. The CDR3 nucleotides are TGTGCCAGCAGTCGACCCGGGGAGTCGCAGTTCTTC. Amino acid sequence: CASSRPGESQFF.

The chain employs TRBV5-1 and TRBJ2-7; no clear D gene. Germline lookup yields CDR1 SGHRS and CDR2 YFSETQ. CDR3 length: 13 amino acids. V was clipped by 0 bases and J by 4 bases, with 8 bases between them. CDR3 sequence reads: CASSLAPGYEQYV. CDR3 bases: TGCGCCAGCAGCTTGGCCCCAGGTTACGAGCAGTACGTC.

CDR3 in amino acids: CSVLLQGLNTEAFF. The CDR3 DNA sequence: TGCAGCGTCCTCTTACAGGGGTTGAACACTGAAGCTTTCTTT. This chain uses TRBV29-1 with TRBJ1-1; 7 positions agree with TRBD1. Germline V CDR1 and CDR2: SQVTM, ANQGSEA. The CDR3 has 14 amino acids. The J segment lost 0 bases and the V segment lost 6 bases, leaving 7 bases of the junction unmatched.

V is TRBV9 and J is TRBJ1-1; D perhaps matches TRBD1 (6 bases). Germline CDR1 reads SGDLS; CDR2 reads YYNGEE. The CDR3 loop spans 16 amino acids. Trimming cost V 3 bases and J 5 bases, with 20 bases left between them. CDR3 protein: CASSARGGEGGTEAFF. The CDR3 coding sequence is TGTGCCAGCAGCGCGAGGGGGGGGGAAGGTGGAACTGAAGCTTTCTTT.

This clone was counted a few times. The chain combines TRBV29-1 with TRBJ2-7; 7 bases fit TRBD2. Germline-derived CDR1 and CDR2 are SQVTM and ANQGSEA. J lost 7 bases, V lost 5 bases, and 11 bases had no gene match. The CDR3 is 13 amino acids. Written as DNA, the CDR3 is TGCAGCGTTAGGACGGGAGGTCTTGCGGAGCAGTACGTC. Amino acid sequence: CSVRTGGLAEQYV.

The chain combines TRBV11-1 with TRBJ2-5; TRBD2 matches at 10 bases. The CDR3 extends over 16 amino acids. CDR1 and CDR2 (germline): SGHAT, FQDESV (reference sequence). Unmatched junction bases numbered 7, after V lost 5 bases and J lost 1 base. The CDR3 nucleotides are TGTGCCAGCAGCCCGCTGGCTAGCGGGGGCCAAGAGACCCAGTACTTC. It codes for CASSPLASGGQETQYF.

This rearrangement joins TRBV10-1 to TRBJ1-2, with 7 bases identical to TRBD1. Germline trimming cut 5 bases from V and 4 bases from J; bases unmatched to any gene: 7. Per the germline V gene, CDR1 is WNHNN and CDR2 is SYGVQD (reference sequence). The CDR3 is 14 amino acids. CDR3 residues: CASSYRGLAYGYTF. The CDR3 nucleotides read TGCGCCAGCAGTTACAGGGGACTTGCCTATGGCTACACCTTC.

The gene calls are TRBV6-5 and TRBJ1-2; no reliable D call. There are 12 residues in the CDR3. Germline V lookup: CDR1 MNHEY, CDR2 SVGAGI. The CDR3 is CVLQAFGYGYTF. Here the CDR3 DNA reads TGTGTCCTGCAGGCCTTCGGCTATGGCTACACCTTC.

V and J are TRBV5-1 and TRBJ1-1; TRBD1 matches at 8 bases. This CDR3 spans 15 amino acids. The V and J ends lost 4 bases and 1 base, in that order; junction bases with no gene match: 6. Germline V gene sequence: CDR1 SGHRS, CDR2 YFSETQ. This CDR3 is CASSPSGGGNTEAFF. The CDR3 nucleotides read TGCGCCAGCAGCCCGTCAGGGGGCGGGAACACTGAAGCTTTCTTT.

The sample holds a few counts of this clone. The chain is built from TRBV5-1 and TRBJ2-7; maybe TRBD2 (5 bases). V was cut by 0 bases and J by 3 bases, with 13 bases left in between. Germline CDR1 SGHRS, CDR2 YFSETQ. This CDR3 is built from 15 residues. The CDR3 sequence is CASSLGEGLGYEQYF. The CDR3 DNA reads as TGCGCCAGCAGCTTGGGAGAGGGTTTGGGCTACGAGCAGTACTTC.

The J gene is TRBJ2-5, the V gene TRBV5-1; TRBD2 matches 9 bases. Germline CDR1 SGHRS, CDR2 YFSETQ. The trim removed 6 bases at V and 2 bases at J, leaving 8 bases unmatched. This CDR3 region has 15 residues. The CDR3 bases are TGCGCCAGCACAGGGGCTAGCGGGAATCAAGAGACCCAGTACTTC. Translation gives CASTGASGNQETQYF.

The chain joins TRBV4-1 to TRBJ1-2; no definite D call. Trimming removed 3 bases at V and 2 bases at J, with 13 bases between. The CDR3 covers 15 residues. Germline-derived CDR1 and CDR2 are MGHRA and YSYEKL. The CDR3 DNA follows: TGCGCCAGCAGCCATGGAGCTCTTGCGAACTATGGCTACACCTTC. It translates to CASSHGALANYGYTF.

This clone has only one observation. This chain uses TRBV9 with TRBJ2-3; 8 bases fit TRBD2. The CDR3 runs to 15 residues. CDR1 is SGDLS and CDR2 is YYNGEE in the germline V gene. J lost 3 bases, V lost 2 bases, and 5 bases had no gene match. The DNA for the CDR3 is TGTGCCAGCAGCGTCGGGGGGGCCAATACAGATACGCAGTATTTT. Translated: CASSVGGANTDTQYF.

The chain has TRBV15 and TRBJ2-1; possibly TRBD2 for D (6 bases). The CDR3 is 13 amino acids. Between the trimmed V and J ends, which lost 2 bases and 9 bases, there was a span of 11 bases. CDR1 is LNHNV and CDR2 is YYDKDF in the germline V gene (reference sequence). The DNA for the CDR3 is TGTGCCACCAGCAGACGGGACTCCCTTGAGCAGTTCTTC. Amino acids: CATSRRDSLEQFF.

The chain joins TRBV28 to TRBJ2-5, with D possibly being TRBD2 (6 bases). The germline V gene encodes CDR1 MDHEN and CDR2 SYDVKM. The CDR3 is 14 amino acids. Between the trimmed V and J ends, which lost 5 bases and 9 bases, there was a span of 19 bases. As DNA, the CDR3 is TGTGCCAGCAGTCCTCAGCTGCACGGAGGGGCCCAGTACTTC. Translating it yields CASSPQLHGGAQYF. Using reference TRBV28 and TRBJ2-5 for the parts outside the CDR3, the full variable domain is DVKVTQSSRYLVKRTGEKVFLECVQDMDHENMFWYRQDPGLGLRLIYFSYDVKMKEKGDIPEGYSVSREKKERFSLILESASTNQTSMYLCASSPQLHGGAQYFGPGTRLLVL.

Written as DNA, the CDR3 is TGCGCCAGCAGCTTGGGTACTAGCGGGACCTACTACGAGCAGTACGTC. Protein: CASSLGTSGTYYEQYV. The rearrangement links TRBV5-1 to TRBJ2-7; 10 bases agree with TRBD2. This CDR3 comprises 16 residues. Germline CDR1 and CDR2: SGHRS and YFSETQ. With V trimmed by 0 bases and J by 3 bases, 6 bases remained unmatched.

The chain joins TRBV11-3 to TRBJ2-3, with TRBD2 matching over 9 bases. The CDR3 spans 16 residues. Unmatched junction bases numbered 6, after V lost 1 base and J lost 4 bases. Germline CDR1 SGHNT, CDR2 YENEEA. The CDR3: CASSLGGREGADTQYF. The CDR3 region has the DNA TGTGCCAGCAGCTTAGGTGGGCGGGAGGGGGCAGATACGCAGTATTTT.

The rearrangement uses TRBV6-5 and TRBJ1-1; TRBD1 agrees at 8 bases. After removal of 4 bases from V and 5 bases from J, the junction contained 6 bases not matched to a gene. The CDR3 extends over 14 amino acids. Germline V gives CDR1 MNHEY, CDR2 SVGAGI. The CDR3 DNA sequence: TGTGCCAGCAGTTTCCAGGGGGCGGGAACTGAAGCTTTCTTT. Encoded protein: CASSFQGAGTEAFF.

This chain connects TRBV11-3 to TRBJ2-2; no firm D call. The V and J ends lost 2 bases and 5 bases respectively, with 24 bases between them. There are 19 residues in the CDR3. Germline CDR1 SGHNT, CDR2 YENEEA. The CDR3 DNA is TGTGCCAGCAGCTTAACGGCTCCCGGCCAGGTGAGTGGGACCGGGGAGCTGTTTTTT. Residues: CASSLTAPGQVSGTGELFF. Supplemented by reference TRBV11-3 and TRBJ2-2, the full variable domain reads EAGVVQSPRYKIIEKKQPVAFWCNPISGHNTLYWYLQNLGQGPELLIRYENEEAVDDSQLPKDRFSAERLKGVDSTLKIQPAELGDSAVYLCASSLTAPGQVSGTGELFFGEGSRLTVL.

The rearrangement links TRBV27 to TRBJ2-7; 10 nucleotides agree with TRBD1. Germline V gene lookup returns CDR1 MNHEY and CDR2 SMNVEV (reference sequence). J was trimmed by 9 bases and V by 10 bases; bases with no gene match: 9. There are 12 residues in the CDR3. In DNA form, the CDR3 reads TGTGCCACAGACAGGGGGCGTAATTGGCAGTACTTC. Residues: CATDRGRNWQYF.

CDR3 DNA: TGTGCCAGCAGCCAGGCCGGGGACAGACAAGAGACCCAGTACTTC. It is translated as CASSQAGDRQETQYF. This chain joins TRBV7-3 and TRBJ2-5; 7 nucleotides agree with TRBD1. This CDR3 spans 15 amino acids. Germline V gene data show CDR1 as SGHTA and CDR2 as FQGTGA. Losses at the gene ends were 5 bases for V and 2 bases for J; bases not matched to a gene: 8.

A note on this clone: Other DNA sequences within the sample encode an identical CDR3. DNA for the CDR3: TGCGCCAGCAGTACCGTAGGGGGACTACGTGGCTACACCTTC. Its translation: CASSTVGGLRGYTF. The J gene is TRBJ1-2, the V gene TRBV4-1; possibly TRBD1 for D (6 bases). The CDR3 consists of 14 residues. V was cut by 6 bases and J by 7 bases, with 18 bases left in between. Germline-derived CDR1 and CDR2 are MGHRA and YSYEKL.